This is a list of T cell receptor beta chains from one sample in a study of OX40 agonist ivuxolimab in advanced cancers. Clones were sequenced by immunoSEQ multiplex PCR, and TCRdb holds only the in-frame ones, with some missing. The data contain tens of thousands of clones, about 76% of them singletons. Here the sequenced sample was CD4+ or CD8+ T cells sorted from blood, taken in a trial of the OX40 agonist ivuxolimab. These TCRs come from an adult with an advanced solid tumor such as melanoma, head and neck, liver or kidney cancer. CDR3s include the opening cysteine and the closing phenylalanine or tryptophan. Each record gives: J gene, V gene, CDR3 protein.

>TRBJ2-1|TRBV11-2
CASSRPGTDNEQFF
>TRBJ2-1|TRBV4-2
CASSQEGSQQFF
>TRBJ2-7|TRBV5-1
CASSYAGTGLPFYEQYF
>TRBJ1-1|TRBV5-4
CASSLGTHAEAFF
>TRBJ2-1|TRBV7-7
CASSLQGAAGNEQFF
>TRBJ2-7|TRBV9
CASSVETSGEQYF
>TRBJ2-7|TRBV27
CASSLGTFYEQYF
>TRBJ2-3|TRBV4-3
CASSQDKAGGPVDTQYF
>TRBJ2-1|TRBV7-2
CASSFPKRGSSYNEQFF
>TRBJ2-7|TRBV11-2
CASSLGEAYEQYF
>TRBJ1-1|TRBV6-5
CASGLIQGALSEAFF
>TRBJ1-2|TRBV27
CASSSTMSDRGVYGYTF
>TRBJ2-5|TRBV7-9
CALPAGAGGKETQYF
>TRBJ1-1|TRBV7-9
CASSTRQLPEAFF
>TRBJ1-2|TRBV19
CASSFTGTAWYGYTF
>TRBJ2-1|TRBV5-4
CASSPGGKGQFF
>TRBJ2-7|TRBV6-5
CASSPGQGVYEQYF
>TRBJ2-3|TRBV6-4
CASSDPGLVKDTQYF
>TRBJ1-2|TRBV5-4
CASSLAGTGVYGYTF
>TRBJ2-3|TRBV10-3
CAISETGLAELSTDTQYF
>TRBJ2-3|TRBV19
CASSADSFNTQYF
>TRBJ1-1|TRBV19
CASETGRSTEAFF
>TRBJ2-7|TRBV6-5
CASSYQGRGYEQYF
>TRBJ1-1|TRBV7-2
CASSPPSENTEAFF
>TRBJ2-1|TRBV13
CASSLDYSYNEQFF
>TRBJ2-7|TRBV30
CAWSEFPDGVEQYF
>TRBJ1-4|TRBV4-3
CASSQLDRNEKLFF
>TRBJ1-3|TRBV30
CGLAGNTIYF
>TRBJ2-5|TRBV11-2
CASSLWELAGRLLEETQYF
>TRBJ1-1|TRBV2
CASSVSQGLNTEAFF
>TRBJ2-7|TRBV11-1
CASSYTGVSYEQYF
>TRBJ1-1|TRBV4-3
CASSQGLSTGTGDDVNTEAFF
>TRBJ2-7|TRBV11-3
CASSLGAYEQYF
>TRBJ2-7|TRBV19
CASAPGTGVYEQYF
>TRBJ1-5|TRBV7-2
CASSLEGYSNQPQHF
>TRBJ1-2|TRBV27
CASSLSAGGYGYGYTF
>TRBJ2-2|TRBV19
CASSIGHYRELFF
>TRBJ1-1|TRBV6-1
CASSEAGYLGRSEAFF
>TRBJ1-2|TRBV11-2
CASSYKTGYGYTF
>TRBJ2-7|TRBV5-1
CASSLQVDGTYEQYF
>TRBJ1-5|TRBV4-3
CASSQDTGINQPQHF
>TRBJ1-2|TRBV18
CASSPSGQIYGYTF
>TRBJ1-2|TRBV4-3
CASSQADRGNYGYTF
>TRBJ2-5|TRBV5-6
CASRRDRVGETQYF
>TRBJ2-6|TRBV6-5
CASSYGESGANVLTF
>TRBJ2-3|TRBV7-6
CASSTSGYTQYF
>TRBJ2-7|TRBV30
CAWTGDAYEQYF
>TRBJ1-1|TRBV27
CASSLSPIMNTEAFF
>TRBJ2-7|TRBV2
CAITMDNYPYEQYF
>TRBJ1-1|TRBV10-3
CAISEDRGPAGTEAFF
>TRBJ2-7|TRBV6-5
CASSYSGGGYEQYF